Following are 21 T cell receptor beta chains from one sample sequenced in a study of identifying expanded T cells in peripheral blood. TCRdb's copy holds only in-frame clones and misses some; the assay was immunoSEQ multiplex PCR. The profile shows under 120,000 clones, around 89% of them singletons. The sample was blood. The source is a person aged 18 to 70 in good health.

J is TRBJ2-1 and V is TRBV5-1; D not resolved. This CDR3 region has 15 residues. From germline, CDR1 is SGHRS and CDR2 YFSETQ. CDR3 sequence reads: CPTVGIILPYNEQFF. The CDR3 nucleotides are TGCCCCACAGTGGGAATAATACTTCCCTACAATGAGCAGTTCTTC.

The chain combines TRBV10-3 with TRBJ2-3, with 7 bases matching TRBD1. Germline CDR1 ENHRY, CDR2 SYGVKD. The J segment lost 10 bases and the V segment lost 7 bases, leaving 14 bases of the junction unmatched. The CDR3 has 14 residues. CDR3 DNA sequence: TGTGCCATCAATTACGGGACAGACCACAGGGCGCAGTATTTT. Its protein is CAINYGTDHRAQYF.

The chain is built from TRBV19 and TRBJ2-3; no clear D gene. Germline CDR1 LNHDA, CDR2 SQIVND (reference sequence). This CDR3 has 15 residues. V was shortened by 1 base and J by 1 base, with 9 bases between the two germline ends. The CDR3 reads CASSIVGWGTDTQYF. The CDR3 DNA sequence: TGTGCCAGTAGTATAGTCGGGTGGGGCACAGATACGCAGTATTTT.

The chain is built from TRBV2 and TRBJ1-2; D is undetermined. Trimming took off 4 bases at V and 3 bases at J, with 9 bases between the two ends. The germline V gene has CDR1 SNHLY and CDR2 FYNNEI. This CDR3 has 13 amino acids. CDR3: CASSGREDYGYTF. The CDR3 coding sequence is TGTGCCAGCAGTGGGAGGGAAGACTATGGCTACACCTTC.

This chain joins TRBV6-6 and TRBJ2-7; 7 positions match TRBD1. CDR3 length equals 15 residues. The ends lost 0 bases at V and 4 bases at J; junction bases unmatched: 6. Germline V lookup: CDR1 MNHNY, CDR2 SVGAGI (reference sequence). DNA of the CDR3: TGTGCCAGCAGTTACTCGACAGGGAGTTTGTACGAGCAGTACTTC. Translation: CASSYSTGSLYEQYF.

CDR3 DNA: TGCGCCAGCAGACAGGCCCGCCGTCCGTGCTCCTATAATTCACCCCTCCACTTT. This codes for CASRQARRPCSYNSPLHF. The chain is built from TRBV23-1 and TRBJ1-6, with D perhaps matching TRBD1 (5 bases). TRBV23-1 is classed as an ORF, of uncertain function. V gave up 6 bases and J gave up 0 bases, with 18 bases separating them. This CDR3 spans 18 amino acids.

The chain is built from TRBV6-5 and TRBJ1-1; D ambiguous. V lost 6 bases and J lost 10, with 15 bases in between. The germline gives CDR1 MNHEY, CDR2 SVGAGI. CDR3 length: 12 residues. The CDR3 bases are TGTGCCAGCAGCCCAACAGCCGGGCGAGCTTTCTTT. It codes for CASSPTAGRAFF.

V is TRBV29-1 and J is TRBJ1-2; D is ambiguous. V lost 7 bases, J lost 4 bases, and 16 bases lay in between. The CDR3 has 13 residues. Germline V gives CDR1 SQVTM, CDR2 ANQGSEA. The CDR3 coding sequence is TGCAGCGCTCTTATTTCCCGGGCCTATGGCTACACCTTC. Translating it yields CSALISRAYGYTF.

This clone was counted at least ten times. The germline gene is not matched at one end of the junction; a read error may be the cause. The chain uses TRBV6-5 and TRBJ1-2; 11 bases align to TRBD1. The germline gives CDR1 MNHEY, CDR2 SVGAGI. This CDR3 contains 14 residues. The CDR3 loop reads CASSLIGQGAEIHF. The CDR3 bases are TGTGCCAGCAGTCTTATAGGACAGGGGGCCGAGATCCACTTC.

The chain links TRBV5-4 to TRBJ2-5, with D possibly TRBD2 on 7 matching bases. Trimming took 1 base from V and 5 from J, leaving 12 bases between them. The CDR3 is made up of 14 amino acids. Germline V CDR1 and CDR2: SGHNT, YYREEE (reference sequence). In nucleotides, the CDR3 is TGTGCCAGCAGCTTGCGGGGGGCTTCCGAGACCCAGTACTTC. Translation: CASSLRGASETQYF.

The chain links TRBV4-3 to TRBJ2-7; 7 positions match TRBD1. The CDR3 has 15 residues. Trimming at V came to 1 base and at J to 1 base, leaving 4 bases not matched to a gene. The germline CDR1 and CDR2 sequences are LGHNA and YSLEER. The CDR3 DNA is TGCGCCAGCAGCCAAGCCAACAGGGGTTCCTACGAGCAGTACTTC. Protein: CASSQANRGSYEQYF.

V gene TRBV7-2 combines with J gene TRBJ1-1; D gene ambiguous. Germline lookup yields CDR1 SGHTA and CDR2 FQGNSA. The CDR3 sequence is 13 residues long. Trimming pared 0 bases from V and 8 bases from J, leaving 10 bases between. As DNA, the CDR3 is TGTGCCAGCAGCTTAGCAGGCAGGCGCGAAGCTTTCTTT. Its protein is CASSLAGRREAFF.

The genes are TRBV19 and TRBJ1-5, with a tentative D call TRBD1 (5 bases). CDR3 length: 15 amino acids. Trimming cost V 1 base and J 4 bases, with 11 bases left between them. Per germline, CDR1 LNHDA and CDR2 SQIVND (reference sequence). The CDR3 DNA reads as TGTGCCAGTAGTATAGTAGGGGCAGCTAATCAGCCCCAGCATTTT. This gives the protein CASSIVGAANQPQHF. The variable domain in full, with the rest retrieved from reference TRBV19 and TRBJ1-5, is DGGITQSPKYLFRKEGQNVTLSCEQNLNHDAMYWYRQDPGQGLRLIYYSQIVNDFQKGDIAEGYSVSREKKESFPLTVTSAQKNPTAFYLCASSIVGAANQPQHFGDGTRLSIL.

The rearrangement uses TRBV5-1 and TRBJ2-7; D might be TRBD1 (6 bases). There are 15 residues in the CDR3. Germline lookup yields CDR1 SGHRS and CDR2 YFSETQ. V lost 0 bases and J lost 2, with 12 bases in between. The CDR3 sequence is CASSLATGRPYEQYF. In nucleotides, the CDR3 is TGCGCCAGCAGCTTGGCAACAGGGAGACCCTACGAGCAGTACTTC.

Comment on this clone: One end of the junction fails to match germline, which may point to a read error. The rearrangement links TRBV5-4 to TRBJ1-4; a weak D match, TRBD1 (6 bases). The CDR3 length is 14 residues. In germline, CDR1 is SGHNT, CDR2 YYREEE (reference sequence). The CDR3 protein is CASSLATSGGVTIF. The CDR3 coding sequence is TGTGCCAGCAGCTTGGCCACTTCGGGGGGCGTTACGATTTTT.

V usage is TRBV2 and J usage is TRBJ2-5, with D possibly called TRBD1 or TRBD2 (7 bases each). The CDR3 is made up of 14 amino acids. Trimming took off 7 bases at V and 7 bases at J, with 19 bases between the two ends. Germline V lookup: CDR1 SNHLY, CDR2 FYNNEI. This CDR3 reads CASTPRGGMGTQYF. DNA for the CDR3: TGTGCCAGCACTCCCAGGGGGGGAATGGGGACCCAGTACTTC. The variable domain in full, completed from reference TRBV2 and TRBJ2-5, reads EPEVTQTPSHQVTQMGQEVILRCVPISNHLYFYWYRQILGQKVEFLVSFYNNEISEKSEIFDDQFSVERPDGSNFTLKIRSTKLEDSAMYFCASTPRGGMGTQYFGPGTRLLVL.

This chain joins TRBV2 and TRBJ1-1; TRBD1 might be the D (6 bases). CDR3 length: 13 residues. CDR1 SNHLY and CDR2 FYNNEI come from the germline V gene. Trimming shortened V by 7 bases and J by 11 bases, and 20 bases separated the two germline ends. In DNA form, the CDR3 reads TGTGCCAGCAATCAAAGGTTAGGGGGGCGCGCTTTCTTT. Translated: CASNQRLGGRAFF.

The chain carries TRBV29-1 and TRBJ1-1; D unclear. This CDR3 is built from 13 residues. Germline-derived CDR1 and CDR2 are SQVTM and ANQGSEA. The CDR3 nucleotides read TGCACTCTAAGGAGGACGGACTACACTGAAGCTTTCTTT. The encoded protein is CTLRRTDYTEAFF. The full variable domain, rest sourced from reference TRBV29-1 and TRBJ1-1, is SAVISQKPSRDICQRGTSLTIQCQVDSQVTMMFWYRQQPGQSLTLIATANQGSEATYESGFVIDKFPISRPNLTFSTLTVSNMSPEDSSIYLCTLRRTDYTEAFFGQGTRLTVV.

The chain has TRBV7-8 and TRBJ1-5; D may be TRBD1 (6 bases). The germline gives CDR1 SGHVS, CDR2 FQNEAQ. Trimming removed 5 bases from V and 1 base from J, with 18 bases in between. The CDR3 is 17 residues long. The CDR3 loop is CASSPRGGGLSNQPQHF. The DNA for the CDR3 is TGTGCCAGCAGCCCGAGGGGCGGGGGGCTGAGCAATCAGCCCCAGCATTTT. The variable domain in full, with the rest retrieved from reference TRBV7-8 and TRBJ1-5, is GAGVSQSPRYKVAKRGQDVALRCDPISGHVSLFWYQQALGQGPEFLTYFQNEAQLDKSGLPSDRFFAERPEGSVSTLKIQRTQQEDSAVYLCASSPRGGGLSNQPQHFGDGTRLSIL.

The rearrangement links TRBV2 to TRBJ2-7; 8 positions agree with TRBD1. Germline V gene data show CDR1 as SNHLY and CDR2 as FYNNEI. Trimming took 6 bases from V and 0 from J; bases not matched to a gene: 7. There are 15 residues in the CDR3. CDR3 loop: CASRATGGFSYEQYF. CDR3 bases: TGTGCCAGCAGAGCTACAGGGGGTTTCTCCTACGAGCAGTACTTC.

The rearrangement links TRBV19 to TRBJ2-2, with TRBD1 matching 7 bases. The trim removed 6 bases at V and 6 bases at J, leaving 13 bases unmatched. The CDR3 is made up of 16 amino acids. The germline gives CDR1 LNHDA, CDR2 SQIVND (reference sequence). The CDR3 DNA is TGTGCCAGTAGCATCCTGGGGCAGGGGGTGGCCGGGGAGCTGTTTTTT. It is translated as CASSILGQGVAGELFF.